This T cell receptor beta chain was observed in a study of OX40 agonist ivuxolimab in advanced cancers. TCRdb keeps only in-frame clones here, not all; method: immunoSEQ multiplex PCR. Of roughly 19,000 clones in the sample, less than 85% were seen once. Germline-derived CDR1 and CDR2 are MNHEY and SVGAGI. V was shortened by 8 bases and J by 0 bases, with 10 bases between the two germline ends. This CDR3 spans 13 amino acids. The source of this sequence is an adult with an advanced solid tumor such as melanoma, head and neck, liver or kidney cancer. The sample consisted of CD4+ or CD8+ T cells sorted from blood, taken in a trial of the OX40 agonist ivuxolimab. J is TRBJ1-1 and V is TRBV6-5; unclear D gene. For the CDR3, the DNA is TGTGCCAGCGGGCAGCTGTTGAACACTGAAGCTTTCTTT. Residues: CASGQLLNTEAFF.